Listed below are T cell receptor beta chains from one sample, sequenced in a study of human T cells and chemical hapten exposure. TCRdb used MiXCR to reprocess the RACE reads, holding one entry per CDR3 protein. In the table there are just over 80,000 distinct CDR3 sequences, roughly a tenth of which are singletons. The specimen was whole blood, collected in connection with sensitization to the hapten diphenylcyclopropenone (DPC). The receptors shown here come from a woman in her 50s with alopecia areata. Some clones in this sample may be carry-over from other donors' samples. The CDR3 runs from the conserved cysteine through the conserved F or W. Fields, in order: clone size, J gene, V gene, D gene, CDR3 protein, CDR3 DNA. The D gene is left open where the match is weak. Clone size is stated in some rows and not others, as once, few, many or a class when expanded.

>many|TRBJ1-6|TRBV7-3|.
CASSLTVGSPLHF
TGTGCCAGCAGCTTAACGGTGGGCTCACCCCTCCACTTT
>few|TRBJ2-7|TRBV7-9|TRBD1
CASSLGQGFYEQYF
TGTGCCAGCAGCTTAGGACAGGGGTTCTACGAGCAGTACTTC
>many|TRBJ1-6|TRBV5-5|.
CASSMGRKNSPLHF
TGTGCCAGCAGCATGGGACGGAAAAATTCACCCCTCCACTTT
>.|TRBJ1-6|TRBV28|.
CASRAGTLAGSPLHF
TGTGCCAGCAGAGCCGGGACCCTCGCTGGGTCACCCCTCCACTTT
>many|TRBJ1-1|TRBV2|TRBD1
CASRFGQGIITEAFF
TGTGCCAGCAGGTTTGGACAGGGGATTATAACTGAAGCTTTCTTT
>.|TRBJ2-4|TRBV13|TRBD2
CASSLRAASGSWDF
TGTGCCAGCAGCTTAAGGGCGGCTAGCGGTTCTTGGGACTTC
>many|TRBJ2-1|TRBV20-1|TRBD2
CSASRPSGSIGEQFF
TGCAGTGCTAGCCGCCCTAGCGGGAGTATCGGTGAGCAGTTCTTC
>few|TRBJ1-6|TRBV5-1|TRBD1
CASSGTGAYNSPLHF
TGCGCCAGCAGCGGGACAGGAGCCTATAATTCACCCCTCCACTTT
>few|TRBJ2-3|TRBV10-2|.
CASIHRVVGGTQYF
TGCGCCAGCATTCATCGGGTGGTAGGGGGTACGCAGTATTTT
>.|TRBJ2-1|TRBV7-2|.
CASSLVHPVGLSSYNEQFF
TGTGCCAGCAGCTTAGTTCATCCCGTGGGCTTGAGCTCCTACAATGAGCAGTTCTTC
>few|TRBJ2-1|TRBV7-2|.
CASSLWAGGPYNEQFF
TGTGCCAGCAGCTTGTGGGCAGGCGGGCCCTACAATGAGCAGTTCTTC
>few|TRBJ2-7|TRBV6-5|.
CASSDTLVQAYEQYF
TGTGCCAGCAGCGACACACTGGTGCAAGCCTACGAGCAGTACTTC
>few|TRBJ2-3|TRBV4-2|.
CASSQEKAPRDTQYF
TGTGCCAGCAGCCAAGAAAAGGCTCCAAGAGATACGCAGTATTTT
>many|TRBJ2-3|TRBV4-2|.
CASSQDRGDTQYF
TGTGCCAGCAGCCAAGATAGGGGAGATACGCAGTATTTT
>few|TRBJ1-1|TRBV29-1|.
CSVEEVWRGGTEAFF
TGCAGCGTTGAAGAGGTTTGGCGGGGGGGGACTGAAGCTTTCTTT
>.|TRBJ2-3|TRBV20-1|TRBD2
CSARSPGLAGGPDTQYF
TGCAGTGCTAGAAGTCCGGGGCTAGCGGGGGGGCCTGATACGCAGTATTTT
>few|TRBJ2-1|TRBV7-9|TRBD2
CASSSGTSGEDEQFF
TGTGCCAGCAGCTCCGGGACTAGCGGGGAGGATGAGCAGTTCTTC
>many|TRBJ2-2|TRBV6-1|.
CASRERQNTGELFF
TGTGCCAGCAGGGAGCGACAGAACACCGGGGAGCTGTTTTTT
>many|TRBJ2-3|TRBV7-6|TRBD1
CASSPRTGSTDTQYF
TGTGCCAGCAGCCCCAGGACAGGGAGCACAGATACGCAGTATTTT
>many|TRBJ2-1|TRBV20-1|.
CSAPTAGRRFDEQFF
TGCAGTGCTCCAACGGCGGGTAGGAGGTTCGATGAGCAGTTCTTC
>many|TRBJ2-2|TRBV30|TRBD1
CASFLPGQVVFTGELFF
TGTGCCTCTTTTCTACCGGGACAGGTTGTCTTCACCGGGGAGCTGTTTTTT
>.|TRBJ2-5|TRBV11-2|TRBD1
CASSPLTGGLKETQYF
TGTGCCAGCAGCCCTTTGACAGGGGGCTTGAAAGAGACCCAGTACTTC
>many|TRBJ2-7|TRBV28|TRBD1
CASAPQRQGRTVQYF
TGTGCCAGCGCACCCCAAAGACAGGGGCGGACGGTGCAGTACTTC
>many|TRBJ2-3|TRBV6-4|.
CASSDSGQRSTDTQYF
TGTGCCAGCAGTGACTCGGGCCAGCGGAGCACAGATACGCAGTATTTT
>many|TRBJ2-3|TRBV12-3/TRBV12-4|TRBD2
CASSFRTSGDSGDTQYF
TGTGCCAGCAGTTTTAGGACTAGCGGGGATAGTGGAGATACGCAGTATTTT
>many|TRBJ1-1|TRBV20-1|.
CSARVDGNTEAFF
TGCAGTGCTAGAGTTGACGGTAACACTGAAGCTTTCTTT
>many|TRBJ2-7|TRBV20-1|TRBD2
CSASFSGSNYEQYF
TGCAGTGCTAGTTTTAGCGGGAGCAACTACGAGCAGTACTTC
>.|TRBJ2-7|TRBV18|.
CASSPTDSHYEQYF
TGTGCCAGCTCACCGACGGACAGCCACTACGAGCAGTACTTC
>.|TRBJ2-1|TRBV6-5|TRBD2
CASSALAGGYTEQFF
TGTGCCAGCAGTGCTCTAGCGGGGGGCTACACTGAGCAGTTCTTC
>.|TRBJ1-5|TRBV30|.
CAWSRLTDQPQHF
TGTGCCTGGAGTAGATTGACAGATCAGCCCCAGCATTTT
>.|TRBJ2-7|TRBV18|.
CASSPRDSYEQYF
TGTGCCAGCTCACCGAGGGACTCCTACGAGCAGTACTTC
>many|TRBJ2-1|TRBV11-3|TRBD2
CASSRRLAGVYNEQFF
TGTGCCAGCAGCCGAAGACTAGCGGGGGTTTACAATGAGCAGTTCTTC
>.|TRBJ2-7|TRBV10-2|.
CASSDNSYEQYF
TGCGCCAGCAGTGACAACAGCTACGAGCAGTACTTC
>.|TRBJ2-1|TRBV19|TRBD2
CASGTSGVEQFF
TGTGCCAGCGGGACTAGCGGTGTTGAGCAGTTCTTC
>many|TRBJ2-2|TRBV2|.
CASKSGVTGELFF
TGTGCCAGCAAGTCAGGAGTCACCGGGGAGCTGTTTTTT
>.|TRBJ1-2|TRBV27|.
CASRILALPGSYTF
TGTGCCAGCAGGATATTGGCCCTACCGGGAAGCTACACCTTC